The subject of this entry is one TCR beta chain. The antigen is undetermined. The entry originates in a study of blood T cells in healthy people across ages. Overall study findings and caveats: Naive T cell percentage by flow cytometry tracked strongly with beta diversity. It was the long-lived donors that had more naive CD4+ cells and higher diversity than aged donors.

Next came a second PCR, run for about 7 to 11 cycles, which used a sample-barcoded 5' primer along with a J-beta primer mix. Sequencing recovered at least 2.5 million CDR3-containing paired-end reads from each sample. TCRdb analysed the 5' RACE reads with MiXCR anew, one entry per CDR3 protein. The repertoire includes roughly 1,500,000 distinct CDR3 sequences, approximately 42% of them detected once, and 7.9% sits in the top ten. This CDR3 is built from 16 residues. Per the germline V gene, CDR1 is MGHDK and CDR2 is SYGVNS. This TCR derives from a woman between 18 and 29 years old in good health. The specimen was blood. The rearrangement uses TRBV25-1 and TRBJ2-4; no firm D call. Gene TRBJ2-7 matches the end of the DNA better, so the J call may be wrong. As DNA, the CDR3 is TGTGCCAGCAGTGATACGGGCCGAACTCGATCCTACGAGCAGTACTTC. Translation: CASSDTGRTRSYEQYF.